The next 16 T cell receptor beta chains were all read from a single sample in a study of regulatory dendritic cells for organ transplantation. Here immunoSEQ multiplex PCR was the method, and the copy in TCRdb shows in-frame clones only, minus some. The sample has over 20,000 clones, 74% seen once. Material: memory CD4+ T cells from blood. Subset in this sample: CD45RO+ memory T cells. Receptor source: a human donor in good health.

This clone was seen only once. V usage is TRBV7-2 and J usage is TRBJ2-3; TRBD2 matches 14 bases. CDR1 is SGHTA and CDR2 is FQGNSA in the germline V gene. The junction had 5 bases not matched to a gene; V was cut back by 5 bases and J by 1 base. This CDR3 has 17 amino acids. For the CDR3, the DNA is TGTGCCAGCAGCCCCCCGGGACTAGCGGGGGGCACAGATACGCAGTATTTT. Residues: CASSPPGLAGGTDTQYF. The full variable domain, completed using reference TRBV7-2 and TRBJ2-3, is GAGVSQSPSNKVTEKGKDVELRCDPISGHTALYWYRQSLGQGLEFLIYFQGNSAPDKSGLPSDRFSAERTGGSVSTLTIQRTQQEDSAVYLCASSPPGLAGGTDTQYFGPGTRLTVL.

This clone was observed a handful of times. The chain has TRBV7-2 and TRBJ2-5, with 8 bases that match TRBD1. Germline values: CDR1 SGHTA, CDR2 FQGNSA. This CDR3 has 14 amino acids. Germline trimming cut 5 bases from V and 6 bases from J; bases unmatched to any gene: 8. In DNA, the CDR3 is TGTGCCAGCAGCACGACGGACAGGGAAAAGACCCAGTACTTC. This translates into CASSTTDREKTQYF.

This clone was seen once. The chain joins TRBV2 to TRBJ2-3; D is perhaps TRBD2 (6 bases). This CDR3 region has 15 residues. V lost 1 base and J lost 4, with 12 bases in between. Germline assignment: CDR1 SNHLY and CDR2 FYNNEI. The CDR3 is CASSEVVGEADTQYF. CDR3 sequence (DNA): TGTGCCAGCAGTGAAGTGGTCGGGGAGGCAGATACGCAGTATTTT.

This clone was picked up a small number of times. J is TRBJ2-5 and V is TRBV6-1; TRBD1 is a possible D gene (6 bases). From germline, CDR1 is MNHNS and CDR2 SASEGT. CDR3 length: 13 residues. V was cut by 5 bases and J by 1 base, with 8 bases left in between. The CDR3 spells CASSWTVQETQYF. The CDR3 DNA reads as TGTGCCAGCAGTTGGACAGTCCAAGAGACCCAGTACTTC.

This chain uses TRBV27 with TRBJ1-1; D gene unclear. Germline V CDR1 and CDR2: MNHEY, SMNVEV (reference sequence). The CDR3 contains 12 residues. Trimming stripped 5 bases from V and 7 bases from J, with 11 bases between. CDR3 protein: CASSKGAGEAFF. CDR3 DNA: TGTGCCAGCAGTAAGGGAGCGGGTGAAGCTTTCTTT.

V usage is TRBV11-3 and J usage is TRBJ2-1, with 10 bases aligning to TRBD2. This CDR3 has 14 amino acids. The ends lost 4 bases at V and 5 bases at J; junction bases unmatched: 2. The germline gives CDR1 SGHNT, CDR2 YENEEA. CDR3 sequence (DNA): TGTGCCAGCAGCTCGGGACTAGCGCACAATGAGCAGTTCTTC. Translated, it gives CASSSGLAHNEQFF. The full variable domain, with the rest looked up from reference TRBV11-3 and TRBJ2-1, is EAGVVQSPRYKIIEKKQPVAFWCNPISGHNTLYWYLQNLGQGPELLIRYENEEAVDDSQLPKDRFSAERLKGVDSTLKIQPAELGDSAVYLCASSSGLAHNEQFFGPGTRLTVL.

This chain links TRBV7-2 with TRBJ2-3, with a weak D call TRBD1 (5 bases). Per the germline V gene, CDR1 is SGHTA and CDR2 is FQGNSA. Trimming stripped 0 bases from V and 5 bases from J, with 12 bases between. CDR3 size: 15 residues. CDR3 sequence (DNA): TGTGCCAGCAGCTTAGCCTCAGGGTCAGGAGATACGCAGTATTTT. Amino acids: CASSLASGSGDTQYF.

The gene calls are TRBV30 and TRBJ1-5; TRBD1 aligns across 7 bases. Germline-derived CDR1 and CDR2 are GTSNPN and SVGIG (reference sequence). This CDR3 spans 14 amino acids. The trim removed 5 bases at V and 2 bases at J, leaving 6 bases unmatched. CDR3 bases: TGTGCCTGGGGGGGGACAGCTCGCAATCAGCCCCAGCATTTT. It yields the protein CAWGGTARNQPQHF. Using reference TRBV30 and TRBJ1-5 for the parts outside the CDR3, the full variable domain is SQTIHQWPATLVQPVGSPLSLECTVEGTSNPNLYWYRQAAGRGLQLLFYSVGIGQISSEVPQNLSASRPQDRQFILSSKKLLLSDSGFYLCAWGGTARNQPQHFGDGTRLSIL.

The CDR3 is CASRSTPGTGIHEQYF. The CDR3 DNA reads as TGCGCCAGCAGATCTACCCCCGGGACAGGGATCCACGAGCAGTACTTC. The V call is TRBV5-1, the J call TRBJ2-7, with TRBD1 matching 9 bases. Looked up from germline, CDR1 is SGHRS and CDR2 is YFSETQ. After removal of 5 bases from V and 5 bases from J, the junction contained 14 bases not matched to a gene. This CDR3 is built from 16 residues.

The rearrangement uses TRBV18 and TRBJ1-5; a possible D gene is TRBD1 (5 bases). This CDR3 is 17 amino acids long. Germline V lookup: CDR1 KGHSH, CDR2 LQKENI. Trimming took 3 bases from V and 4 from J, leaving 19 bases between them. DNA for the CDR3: TGTGCCAGCTCACCCACAGGACCCAATTTGGGGAATCAGCCCCAGCATTTT. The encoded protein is CASSPTGPNLGNQPQHF.

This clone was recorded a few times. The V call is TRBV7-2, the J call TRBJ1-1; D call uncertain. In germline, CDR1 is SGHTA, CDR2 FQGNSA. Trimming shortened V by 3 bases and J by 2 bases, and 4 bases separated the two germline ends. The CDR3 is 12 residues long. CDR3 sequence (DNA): TGTGCCAGCAGCTTTAAAAACACTGAAGCTTTCTTT. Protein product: CASSFKNTEAFF.

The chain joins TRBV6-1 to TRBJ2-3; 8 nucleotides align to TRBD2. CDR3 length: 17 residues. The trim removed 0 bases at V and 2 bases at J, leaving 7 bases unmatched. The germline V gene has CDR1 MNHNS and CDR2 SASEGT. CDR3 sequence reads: CASSEALGRGVTDTQYF. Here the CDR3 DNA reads TGTGCCAGCAGTGAAGCCTTGGGGCGGGGGGTCACAGATACGCAGTATTTT.

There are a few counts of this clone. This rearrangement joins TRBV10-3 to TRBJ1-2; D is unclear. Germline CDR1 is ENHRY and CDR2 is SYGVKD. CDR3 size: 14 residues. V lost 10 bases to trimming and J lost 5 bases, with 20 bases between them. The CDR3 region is CATTREGVSYGYTF. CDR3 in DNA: TGTGCCACCACGCGGGAGGGTGTGTCTTATGGCTACACCTTC.

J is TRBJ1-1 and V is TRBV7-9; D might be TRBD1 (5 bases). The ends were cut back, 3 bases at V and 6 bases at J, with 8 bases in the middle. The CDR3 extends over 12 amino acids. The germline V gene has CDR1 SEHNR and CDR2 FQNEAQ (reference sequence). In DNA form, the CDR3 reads TGTGCCAGCAGCTTTATACAGGCTGAAGCTTTCTTT. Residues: CASSFIQAEAFF.

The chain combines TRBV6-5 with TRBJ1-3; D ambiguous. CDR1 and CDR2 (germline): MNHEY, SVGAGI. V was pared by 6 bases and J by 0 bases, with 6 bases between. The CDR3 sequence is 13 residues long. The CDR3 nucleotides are TGTGCCAGCAGCACATTCTCTGGAAACACCATATATTTT. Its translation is CASSTFSGNTIYF.

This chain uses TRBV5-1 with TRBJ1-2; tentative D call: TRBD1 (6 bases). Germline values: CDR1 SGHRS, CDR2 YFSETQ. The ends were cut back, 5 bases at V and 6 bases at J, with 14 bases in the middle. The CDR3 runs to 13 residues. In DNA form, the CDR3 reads TGCGCCAGCAGACCGGACAGCCGCGATGGCTACACCTTC. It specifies CASRPDSRDGYTF.